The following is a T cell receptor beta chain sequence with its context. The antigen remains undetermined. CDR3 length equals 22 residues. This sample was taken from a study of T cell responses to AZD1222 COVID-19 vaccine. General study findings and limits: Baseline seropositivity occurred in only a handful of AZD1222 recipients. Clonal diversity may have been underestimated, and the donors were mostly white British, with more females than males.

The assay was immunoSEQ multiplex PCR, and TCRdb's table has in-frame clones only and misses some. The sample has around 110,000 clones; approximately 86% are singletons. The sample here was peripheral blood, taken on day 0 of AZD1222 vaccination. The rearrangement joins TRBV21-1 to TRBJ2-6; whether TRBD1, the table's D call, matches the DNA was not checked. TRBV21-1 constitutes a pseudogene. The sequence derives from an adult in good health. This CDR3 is CASSKGGFGSDRGSSGANVLTF. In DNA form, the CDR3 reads TGTGCCAGCAGCAAAGGAGGTTTCGGGTCGGACAGGGGTAGCTCTGGGGCCAACGTCCTGACTTTC.